The subject of this entry is one T cell receptor beta chain. Germline trimming cut 8 bases from V and 4 bases from J; bases unmatched to any gene: 8. The CDR3 has 14 residues. Per the germline V gene, CDR1 is MRHNA and CDR2 is SNTAGT. These data are taken from a study of cytotoxic CD8 clonotypes in ibrutinib-treated CLL. Generated by immunoSEQ multiplex PCR, the TCRdb table keeps only in-frame clones and is missing some. This sample yields some 46,000 clones, of which roughly three quarters are seen a single time; 13% belongs to the top ten. The input for sequencing was PBMCs, taken after 12 months of ibrutinib treatment. The chain recombines TRBV6-4 with TRBJ2-1; TRBD1 aligns across 7 bases. This sequence originates from a human donor with chronic lymphocytic leukemia. The CDR3 loop reads CASAPRTGYNEQFF. The DNA for the CDR3 is TGTGCCAGCGCCCCCAGGACAGGTTACAATGAGCAGTTCTTC.